The 13 T cell receptor beta chains below all came from one sample that was sequenced in a study of T cell changes during pregnancy in multiple sclerosis. Libraries were prepared by immunoSEQ multiplex PCR; TCRdb keeps only in-frame clonotypes and omits some of them. The table includes tens of thousands of clones, around 93% detected once. The sample was CD8+ T cells from peripheral blood mononuclear cells, taken in the third trimester of pregnancy. These receptors were obtained from a female donor with multiple sclerosis, enrolled in a pregnancy study.

The V and J genes are TRBV5-4 and TRBJ2-3; 10 bases fit TRBD2. Trimming at V came to 4 bases and at J to 2 bases, leaving 10 bases not matched to a gene. The CDR3 is 17 residues long. Germline CDR1 and CDR2: SGHNT and YYREEE (reference sequence). CDR3 sequence: CASSPLPSGSSTDTQYF. DNA for the CDR3: TGTGCCAGCAGCCCGCTGCCTAGCGGGAGCTCCACAGATACGCAGTATTTT.

The V call is TRBV6-4, the J call TRBJ1-2; 8 bases are shared with TRBD1. The CDR3 consists of 16 residues. Germline V CDR1 and CDR2: MRHNA, SNTAGT. With 3 bases clipped from V and 4 bases from J, the junction kept 10 bases outside the gene matches. Here the CDR3 reads CASSESSDRALYGYTF. The CDR3 DNA sequence: TGTGCCAGCAGTGAAAGTTCGGACAGGGCCCTCTATGGCTACACCTTC.

The V call is TRBV27, the J call TRBJ2-2; the D is unclear. There are 14 residues in the CDR3. Germline values: CDR1 MNHEY, CDR2 SMNVEV (reference sequence). Trimming took 3 bases from V and 0 from J, leaving 5 bases between them. CDR3 region: CASSLQANTGELFF. The CDR3 DNA follows: TGTGCCAGCAGTTTGCAGGCGAACACCGGGGAGCTGTTTTTT.

The CDR3 sequence: CASRLATGNEQFF. In nucleotides, the CDR3 is TGTGCCAGCAGATTGGCCACGGGAAATGAGCAGTTCTTC. The chain is built from TRBV27 and TRBJ2-1; TRBD2 is a possible D gene (5 bases). The V gene lost 6 bases and the J gene lost 7 bases, with 13 bases spanning the gap. CDR3 size: 13 residues. CDR1 MNHEY and CDR2 SMNVEV come from the germline V gene (reference sequence).

The chain carries TRBV28 and TRBJ2-4, with 7 positions matching TRBD2. The CDR3 extends over 16 amino acids. Looked up from germline, CDR1 is MDHEN and CDR2 is SYDVKM. Trimming took 3 bases from V and 5 from J; bases not matched to a gene: 10. Here the CDR3 reads CASSFPKTSLQNIQYF. DNA for the CDR3: TGTGCCAGCAGTTTCCCCAAGACTAGCCTCCAAAACATTCAGTACTTC.

V and J are TRBV7-3 and TRBJ2-1; 12 bases align to TRBD2. This CDR3 has 17 amino acids. The J segment lost 8 bases and the V segment lost 3 bases, leaving 11 bases of the junction unmatched. The germline V gene has CDR1 SGHTA and CDR2 FQGTGA. CDR3 amino acids: CASSLPPTSGRPHEQFF. The CDR3 bases are TGTGCCAGCAGCTTGCCCCCTACTAGCGGGAGGCCCCATGAGCAGTTCTTC.

The V and J genes are TRBV5-4 and TRBJ2-1, with TRBD1 identical over 8 bases. The CDR3 runs 15 residues. V dropped 5 bases and J dropped 7; count of bases not matched to a gene: 11. The germline V gene encodes CDR1 SGHNT and CDR2 YYREEE (reference sequence). DNA of the CDR3: TGTGCCAGCAGTGCACCGGGACAGGATATGAATGAGCAGTTCTTC. This sequence encodes CASSAPGQDMNEQFF.

The chain joins TRBV4-2 to TRBJ2-1; TRBD1 matches 9 bases. V lost 3 bases to trimming and J lost 6 bases; unmatched junction nucleotides: 9. Germline assignment: CDR1 LGHNA and CDR2 YNFKEQ. The CDR3 has 16 amino acids. The CDR3 region is CASSHRPGQGSNEQFF. The CDR3 DNA follows: TGTGCCAGCAGCCATAGACCGGGACAGGGCTCCAATGAGCAGTTCTTC.

The rearrangement joins TRBV9 to TRBJ2-2; possible D gene TRBD2, 6 bases. The CDR3 consists of 11 residues. Per germline, CDR1 SGDLS and CDR2 YYNGEE. Between the trimmed V and J ends, which lost 3 bases and 13 bases, there was a span of 10 bases. This CDR3 is CASSALGGLFF. The CDR3 coding sequence is TGTGCCAGCAGCGCCCTGGGAGGGCTGTTTTTT. Full variable domain (rest looked up from reference TRBV9 and TRBJ2-2): DSGVTQTPKHLITATGQRVTLRCSPRSGDLSVYWYQQSLDQGLQFLIQYYNGEERAKGNILERFSAQQFPDLHSELNLSSLELGDSALYFCASSALGGLFFGEGSRLTVL.

The chain combines TRBV27 with TRBJ2-1, with D perhaps TRBD1 (6 bases). V lost 0 bases and J lost 7, with 13 bases in between. Germline V gene data show CDR1 as MNHEY and CDR2 as SMNVEV (reference sequence). This CDR3 comprises 15 residues. The CDR3 bases are TGTGCCAGCAGTTTATCGGGTCAGGGGTGGAATGAGCAGTTCTTC. Protein: CASSLSGQGWNEQFF.

The chain has TRBV29-1 and TRBJ2-7; TRBD1 matches 8 bases. After removal of 6 bases from V and 2 bases from J, the junction contained 6 bases not matched to a gene. The CDR3 runs 13 residues. Looked up from germline, CDR1 is SQVTM and CDR2 is ANQGSEA. DNA for the CDR3: TGCAGCGTCCGGACAGGGATAACCTACGAGCAGTACTTC. It translates to CSVRTGITYEQYF.

This chain joins TRBV9 and TRBJ2-3; 8 bases line up with TRBD1. CDR3 length: 13 amino acids. V lost 4 bases, J lost 5 bases, and 3 bases stayed unmatched. CDR1 and CDR2 (germline): SGDLS, YYNGEE. CDR3 DNA sequence: TGTGCCAGCAGCCTACAGGGGGAAGATACGCAGTATTTT. As protein: CASSLQGEDTQYF.

V gene TRBV7-2 combines with J gene TRBJ2-7, with 10 bases identical to TRBD2. Trimming removed 5 bases from V and 4 bases from J; junction bases left unmatched: 14. CDR1 is SGHTA, CDR2 FQGNSA, per germline. The CDR3 covers 17 residues. The CDR3 nucleotides are TGTGCCAGCAGCCCAAATGGACTAGCGGAGCTAACTTACGAGCAGTACTTC. This sequence encodes CASSPNGLAELTYEQYF.